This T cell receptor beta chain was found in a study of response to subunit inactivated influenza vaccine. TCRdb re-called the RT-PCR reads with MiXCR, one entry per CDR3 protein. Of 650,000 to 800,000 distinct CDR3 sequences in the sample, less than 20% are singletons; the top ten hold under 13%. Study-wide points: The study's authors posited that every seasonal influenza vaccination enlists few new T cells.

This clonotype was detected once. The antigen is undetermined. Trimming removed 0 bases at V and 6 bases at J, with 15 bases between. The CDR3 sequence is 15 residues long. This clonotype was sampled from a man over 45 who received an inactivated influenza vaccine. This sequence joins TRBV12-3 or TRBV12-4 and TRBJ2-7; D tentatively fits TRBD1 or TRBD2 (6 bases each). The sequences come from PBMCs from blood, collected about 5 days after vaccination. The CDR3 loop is CASSLAMGGAVEQYF. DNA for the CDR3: TGTGCCAGCAGTTTAGCGATGGGGGGCGCGGTCGAGCAGTACTTC.